These 27 T cell receptor beta chains originate from one sample sequenced in a study of blood T cell repertoires in COVID-19. TCRdb's copy holds only in-frame clones and misses some; the assay was immunoSEQ multiplex PCR. The table has around 280,000 clones, about 86% seen once. Material for sequencing was peripheral blood. Every receptor here comes from a woman aged 25 to 45 who had recovered from COVID-19.

V gene TRBV7-8 combines with J gene TRBJ1-6, with TRBD1 identical over 7 bases. The CDR3 spans 16 residues. Looked up from germline, CDR1 is SGHVS and CDR2 is FQNEAQ. Unmatched junction bases numbered 4, after V lost 1 base and J lost 4 bases. CDR3 region: CASSLGGQLYNSPLHF. For the CDR3, the DNA is TGTGCCAGCAGCTTAGGGGGACAGTTGTATAATTCACCCCTCCACTTT.

The chain uses TRBV7-9 and TRBJ2-1; TRBD2 aligns across 13 bases. The germline V gene has CDR1 SEHNR and CDR2 FQNEAQ (reference sequence). V gave up 3 bases and J gave up 8 bases; unmatched junction bases: 1. The CDR3 contains 14 residues. DNA for the CDR3: TGTGCCAGCAGCTTGGGACTAGCGGGACATGAGCAGTTCTTC. It yields the protein CASSLGLAGHEQFF.

The rearrangement links TRBV6-5 to TRBJ1-1; unclear D gene. The germline V gene has CDR1 MNHEY and CDR2 SVGAGI. Trimming pared 0 bases from V and 4 bases from J, leaving 12 bases between. This CDR3 has 15 residues. For the CDR3, the DNA is TGTGCCAGCAGTTACTCGGGGAGTCGGGTCACTGAAGCTTTCTTT. It specifies CASSYSGSRVTEAFF.

The chain employs TRBV24-1 and TRBJ2-5; weak D call: TRBD2 (6 bases). Germline-derived CDR1 and CDR2 are KGHDR and SFDVKD. CDR3 length equals 14 residues. Trimming stripped 2 bases from V and 5 bases from J, with 11 bases between. The chain's CDR3 is CATSDSGTSETQYF. Written as DNA, the CDR3 is TGTGCCACCAGTGATTCCGGGACTTCGGAGACCCAGTACTTC.

The chain is built from TRBV19 and TRBJ2-1; possibly TRBD2 for D (5 bases). Germline V gene data show CDR1 as LNHDA and CDR2 as SQIVND (reference sequence). Trimming took 6 bases from V and 4 from J, leaving 16 bases between them. CDR3 length equals 15 residues. CDR3 amino acids: CASRLNRGPYNEQFF. The DNA for the CDR3 is TGTGCCAGTAGGTTGAACAGAGGGCCATACAATGAGCAGTTCTTC.

This chain connects TRBV11-2 to TRBJ1-1; D not resolved. V was pared by 5 bases and J by 3 bases, with 13 bases between. Looked up from germline, CDR1 is SGHAT and CDR2 is FQNNGV. The CDR3 covers 14 residues. CDR3 amino acids: CASSVVHEDTEAFF. The CDR3 bases are TGTGCCAGCAGCGTAGTTCATGAGGACACTGAAGCTTTCTTT. The complete variable domain, with remaining parts taken from reference TRBV11-2 and TRBJ1-1, reads EAGVAQSPRYKIIEKRQSVAFWCNPISGHATLYWYQQILGQGPKLLIQFQNNGVVDDSQLPKDRFSAERLKGVDSTLKIQPAKLEDSAVYLCASSVVHEDTEAFFGQGTRLTVV.

The rearrangement uses TRBV5-6 and TRBJ2-1, with 9 nucleotides matching TRBD1. Germline V gene lookup returns CDR1 SGHDT and CDR2 YYEEEE. V was pared by 4 bases and J by 7 bases, with 6 bases of the junction left unmatched. There are 14 residues in the CDR3. CDR3 DNA: TGTGCCAGCAGCCCCACAGGGGGCCGAAATGAGCAGTTCTTC. Its translation is CASSPTGGRNEQFF.

The CDR3 coding sequence is TGTGCCAGCAGTGAAGCGTGGGGGCTCAACACTGAAGCTTTCTTT. Amino acids: CASSEAWGLNTEAFF. The chain is built from TRBV6-1 and TRBJ1-1, with D perhaps matching TRBD1 (6 bases). This CDR3 spans 15 amino acids. Germline CDR1 and CDR2: MNHNS and SASEGT. V was trimmed by 0 bases and J by 2 bases, leaving 10 bases between them.

The genes are TRBV30 and TRBJ2-3; D uncertain. The closer fit of TRBJ1-4 to the DNA end suggests the J call may be wrong. Germline CDR1 reads GTSNPN; CDR2 reads SVGIG (reference sequence). CDR3 length: 11 residues. The CDR3 loop reads CAWSVEALLFF. In nucleotides, the CDR3 is TGTGCCTGGAGTGTAGAGGCGTTACTGTTTTTT.

The chain employs TRBV12-3 or TRBV12-4 and TRBJ1-1; maybe TRBD1 (5 bases). Trimming removed 3 bases from V and 11 bases from J, with 13 bases in between. The CDR3 has 12 residues. CDR3 sequence reads: CASSFGQGGAFF. Here the CDR3 DNA reads TGTGCCAGCAGTTTTGGGCAGGGAGGCGCTTTCTTT.

V is TRBV7-9 and J is TRBJ2-7, with 8 positions matching TRBD1. Unmatched junction bases numbered 3, after V lost 1 base and J lost 4 bases. CDR3 length equals 14 residues. Germline values: CDR1 SEHNR, CDR2 FQNEAQ (reference sequence). The CDR3 region has the DNA TGTGCCAGCAGCTTAGGGACAGGGTGGTACGAGCAGTACTTC. This codes for CASSLGTGWYEQYF.

The J gene is TRBJ1-1, the V gene TRBV7-2, with D perhaps TRBD1 (6 bases). Germline CDR1 reads SGHTA; CDR2 reads FQGNSA. CDR3 length equals 14 residues. The V end was cut by 6 bases, the J end by 0 bases, with 11 bases between. The CDR3 coding sequence is TGTGCCAGCAGTAGGGACATCATGAACACTGAAGCTTTCTTT. It is translated as CASSRDIMNTEAFF.

The gene calls are TRBV5-1 and TRBJ2-7; a weak D match, TRBD2 (8 bases). Germline CDR1 is SGHRS and CDR2 is YFSETQ. This CDR3 comprises 14 residues. The V gene lost 6 bases and the J gene lost 6 bases, with 19 bases spanning the gap. CDR3 protein: CASTWGQRGIEQYF. The CDR3 nucleotides read TGCGCCAGCACCTGGGGACAGCGGGGGATCGAGCAGTACTTC.

The V gene is TRBV5-1, the J gene TRBJ1-5; D is perhaps TRBD1 (6 bases). The V gene's germline CDR1 is SGHRS and CDR2 YFSETQ. V was clipped by 5 bases and J by 3 bases, with 9 bases between them. This CDR3 has 13 residues. The CDR3: CASRGGHNQPQHF. The CDR3 nucleotides are TGCGCCAGCAGAGGGGGACACAATCAGCCCCAGCATTTT.

This chain joins TRBV2 and TRBJ1-6; a weak D match, TRBD1 (6 bases). Germline-derived CDR1 and CDR2 are SNHLY and FYNNEI. The germline V and J ends were trimmed by 9 bases and 7 bases, with 10 bases remaining between them. The CDR3 consists of 12 residues. CDR3 in amino acids: CASGRGNSPLHF. Here the CDR3 DNA reads TGTGCCAGTGGGAGGGGGAATTCACCCCTCCACTTT.

This chain joins TRBV7-2 and TRBJ2-7; 11 bases fit TRBD2. The CDR3 loop spans 16 amino acids. Germline loops: CDR1 SGHTA, CDR2 FQGNSA. The trim removed 5 bases at V and 6 bases at J, leaving 12 bases unmatched. CDR3 residues: CASSPALAGGPSEQYF. The DNA for the CDR3 is TGTGCCAGCAGCCCCGCCTTAGCGGGGGGGCCCAGCGAGCAGTACTTC. Based on the CDR3 plus reference TRBV7-2 and TRBJ2-7, the full variable domain is GAGVSQSPSNKVTEKGKDVELRCDPISGHTALYWYRQSLGQGLEFLIYFQGNSAPDKSGLPSDRFSAERTGGSVSTLTIQRTQQEDSAVYLCASSPALAGGPSEQYFGPGTRLTVT.

The CDR3 DNA sequence: TGTGCCAGCAGTTATTCGGGCAATCAGCCCCAGCATTTT. Amino acids: CASSYSGNQPQHF. The chain links TRBV27 to TRBJ1-5; D is ambiguous. V lost 4 bases, J lost 2 bases, and 6 bases lay in between. The CDR3 sequence is 13 residues long. The germline CDR1 and CDR2 sequences are MNHEY and SMNVEV (reference sequence).

The chain recombines TRBV6-6 with TRBJ2-7; 9 bases are a match to TRBD2. V shed 5 bases, J shed 5 bases, and the junction held 10 bases outside the gene matches. Germline V gene lookup returns CDR1 MNHNY and CDR2 SVGAGI (reference sequence). This CDR3 has 15 residues. This chain's CDR3 is CASSPVSGRIHEQYF. The CDR3 coding sequence is TGTGCCAGCAGTCCGGTAAGCGGGAGGATCCACGAGCAGTACTTC.

The V call is TRBV4-1, the J call TRBJ2-7; D is ambiguous. This CDR3 spans 15 amino acids. The germline V and J ends were trimmed by 1 base and 3 bases, with 13 bases remaining between them. Germline CDR1 and CDR2: MGHRA and YSYEKL. The CDR3 nucleotides read TGCGCCAGCAGCCAAGCTCTAAACGAGATCTACGAGCAGTACTTC. Its translation: CASSQALNEIYEQYF.

The gene calls are TRBV28 and TRBJ2-7; perhaps TRBD2 as D (5 bases). The CDR3 consists of 14 residues. V was shortened by 5 bases and J by 3 bases, with 14 bases between the two germline ends. Germline CDR1 is MDHEN and CDR2 is SYDVKM. The CDR3 DNA reads as TGTGCCAGCAGTCCACGGTCCAGCGGCTACGAGCAGTACTTC. Its translation is CASSPRSSGYEQYF.

This clone came up once. The chain joins TRBV6-1 to TRBJ2-2, with 11 bases matching TRBD1. The CDR3 runs to 18 residues. Germline V lookup: CDR1 MNHNS, CDR2 SASEGT. Trimming cost V 3 bases and J 5 bases; bases outside gene matches: 11. CDR3 bases: TGTGCCAGCAGTGAGACGTCTGGGACAGGGGGTGGAACCGGGGAGCTGTTTTTT. The encoded protein is CASSETSGTGGGTGELFF.

The rearrangement links TRBV28 to TRBJ2-7; unclear D gene. The CDR3 runs to 14 residues. Germline V gives CDR1 MDHEN, CDR2 SYDVKM. V lost 5 bases and J lost 3, with 14 bases in between. The CDR3 is CASSRPGSSYEQYF. The CDR3 DNA reads TGTGCCAGCAGTCGACCTGGATCTAGCTACGAGCAGTACTTC.

V and J are TRBV7-6 and TRBJ2-5; D remains ambiguous. From germline, CDR1 is SGHVS and CDR2 FNYEAQ. Deletions cut 1 base from V and 5 bases from J, with 14 bases between. CDR3 length: 15 amino acids. CDR3 coding DNA: TGTGCCAGCAGCTTAGTTAGGTCTTCAGGCGAGACCCAGTACTTC. This codes for CASSLVRSSGETQYF.

The chain is built from TRBV5-4 and TRBJ2-5; 9 bases align to TRBD2. CDR1 is SGHNT and CDR2 is YYREEE in the germline V gene (reference sequence). The V and J ends lost 2 bases and 2 bases, in that order; junction bases with no gene match: 1. This CDR3 spans 14 amino acids. CDR3 sequence: CASSLAGGQETQYF. The CDR3 DNA reads TGTGCCAGCAGCTTAGCGGGAGGACAAGAGACCCAGTACTTC.

The chain has TRBV10-2 and TRBJ2-5; D is perhaps TRBD2 (6 bases). V lost 6 bases, J lost 4 bases, and 15 bases lay in between. CDR1 WSHSY and CDR2 SAAADI come from the germline V gene. The CDR3 length is 14 residues. Here the CDR3 reads CASRDQGGGETQYF. In DNA, the CDR3 is TGCGCCAGCAGAGACCAGGGAGGAGGAGAGACCCAGTACTTC.

V and J are TRBV2 and TRBJ1-4; D not resolved. The germline V gene has CDR1 SNHLY and CDR2 FYNNEI. V shed 6 bases and J shed 10 bases, with 9 bases lying between them. The CDR3 consists of 11 residues. CDR3 region: CASSLVGKLFF. Written as DNA, the CDR3 is TGTGCCAGCAGCCTAGTCGGAAAACTGTTTTTT.

The gene calls are TRBV11-2 and TRBJ2-3; 14 bases align to TRBD2. The J segment lost 6 bases and the V segment lost 4 bases, leaving 12 bases of the junction unmatched. The CDR3 is 18 amino acids. In germline, CDR1 is SGHAT, CDR2 FQNNGV. In DNA, the CDR3 is TGTGCCAGCAGCTCGGCGCTGACTAGCGGGGGGGCATATGATACGCAGTATTTT. This codes for CASSSALTSGGAYDTQYF.